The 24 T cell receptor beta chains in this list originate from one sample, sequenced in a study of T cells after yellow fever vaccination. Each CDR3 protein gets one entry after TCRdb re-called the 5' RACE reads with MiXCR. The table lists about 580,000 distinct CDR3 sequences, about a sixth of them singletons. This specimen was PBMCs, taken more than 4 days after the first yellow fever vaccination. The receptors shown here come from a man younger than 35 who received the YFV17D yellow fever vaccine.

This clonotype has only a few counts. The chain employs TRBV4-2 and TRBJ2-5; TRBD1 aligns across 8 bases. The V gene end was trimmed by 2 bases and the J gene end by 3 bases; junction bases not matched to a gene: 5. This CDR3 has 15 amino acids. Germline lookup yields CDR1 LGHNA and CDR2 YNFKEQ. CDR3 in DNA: TGTGCCAGCAGCCAACAGGGGGCGAAGGAAGAGACCCAGTACTTC. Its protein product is CASSQQGAKEETQYF.

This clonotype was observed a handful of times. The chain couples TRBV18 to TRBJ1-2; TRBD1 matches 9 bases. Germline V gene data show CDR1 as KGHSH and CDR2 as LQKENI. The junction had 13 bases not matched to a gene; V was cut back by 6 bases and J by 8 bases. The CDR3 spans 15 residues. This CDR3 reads CASSHSGTGLWGYTF. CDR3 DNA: TGTGCCAGCTCGCACTCCGGGACAGGGTTATGGGGCTACACCTTC.

The CDR3 nucleotides read TGTGCCAGCATCCACAGGGACATTCAGTACTTC. This gives the protein CASIHRDIQYF. The chain has TRBV28 and TRBJ2-4, with a possible D match to TRBD1 (6 bases). The CDR3 runs to 11 residues. Germline V gene lookup returns CDR1 MDHEN and CDR2 SYDVKM. Trimming took off 7 bases at V and 8 bases at J, with 9 bases between the two ends.

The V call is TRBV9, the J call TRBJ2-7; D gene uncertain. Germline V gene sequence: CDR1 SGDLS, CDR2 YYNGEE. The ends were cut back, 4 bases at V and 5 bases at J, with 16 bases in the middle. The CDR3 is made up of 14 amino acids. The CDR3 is CASSPKFLRHEQYV. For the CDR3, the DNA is TGTGCCAGCAGCCCCAAGTTTCTAAGACACGAGCAGTACGTC.

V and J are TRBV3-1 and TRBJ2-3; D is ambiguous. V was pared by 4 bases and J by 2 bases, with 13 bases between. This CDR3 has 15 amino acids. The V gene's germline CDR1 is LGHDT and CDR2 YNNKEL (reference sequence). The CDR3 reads CASSPTVGNTDTQYF. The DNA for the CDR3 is TGTGCCAGCAGCCCGACGGTTGGAAACACAGATACGCAGTATTTT.

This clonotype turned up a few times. The CDR3 bases are TGTGCCAGCAGTCCCCGGGACAGGGTAACCCGCTACGAGCAGTACGTC. It codes for CASSPRDRVTRYEQYV. This chain uses TRBV6-1 with TRBJ2-7; 9 bases line up with TRBD1. Per the germline V gene, CDR1 is MNHNS and CDR2 is SASEGT. This CDR3 has 16 residues. Losses at the gene ends were 5 bases for V and 3 bases for J; bases not matched to a gene: 11.

The CDR3: CASSAREGVYEQYV. The CDR3 nucleotides are TGTGCCAGCAGTGCCCGGGAGGGGGTCTACGAGCAGTACGTC. This chain connects TRBV6-1 to TRBJ2-7, with TRBD2 matching over 8 bases. Germline V gene sequence: CDR1 MNHNS, CDR2 SASEGT. V lost 4 bases, J lost 3 bases, and 5 bases stayed unmatched. The CDR3 is 14 residues long.

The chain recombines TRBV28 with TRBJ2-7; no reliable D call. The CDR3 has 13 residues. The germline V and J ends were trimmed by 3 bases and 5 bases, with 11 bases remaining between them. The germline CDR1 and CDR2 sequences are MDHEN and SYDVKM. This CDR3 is CASSFPGLDEQYV. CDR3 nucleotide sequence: TGTGCCAGCAGTTTCCCCGGATTGGACGAGCAGTACGTC.

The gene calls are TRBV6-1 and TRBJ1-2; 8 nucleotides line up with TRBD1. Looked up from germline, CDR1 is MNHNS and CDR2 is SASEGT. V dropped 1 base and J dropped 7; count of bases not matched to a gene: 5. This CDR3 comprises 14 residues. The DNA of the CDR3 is TGTGCCAGCAGTGAAGTTGCAGGGGGCTCTGGCTACACCTTC. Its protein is CASSEVAGGSGYTF.

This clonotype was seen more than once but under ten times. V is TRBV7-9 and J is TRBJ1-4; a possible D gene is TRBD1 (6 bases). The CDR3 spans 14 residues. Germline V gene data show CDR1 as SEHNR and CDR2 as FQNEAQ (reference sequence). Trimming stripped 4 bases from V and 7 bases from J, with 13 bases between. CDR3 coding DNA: TGTGCCAGCAGCTCACAGGGAGGCCGTGAAAAACTGTTTTTT. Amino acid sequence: CASSSQGGREKLFF.

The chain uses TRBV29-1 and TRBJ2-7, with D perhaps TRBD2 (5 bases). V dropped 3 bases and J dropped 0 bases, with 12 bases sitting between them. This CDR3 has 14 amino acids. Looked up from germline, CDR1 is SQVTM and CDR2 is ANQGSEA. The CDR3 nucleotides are TGCAGCGTTGAGGTCCCTAGCCTCTCCTACGAGCAGTACTTC. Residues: CSVEVPSLSYEQYF.

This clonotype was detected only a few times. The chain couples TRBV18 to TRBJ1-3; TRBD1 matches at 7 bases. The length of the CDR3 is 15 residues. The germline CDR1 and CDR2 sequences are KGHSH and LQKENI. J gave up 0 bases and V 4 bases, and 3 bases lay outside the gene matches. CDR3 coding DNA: TGTGCCAGCTCACGAGGGACAGACTCTGGAAACACCATATATTTT. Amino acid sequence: CASSRGTDSGNTIYF.

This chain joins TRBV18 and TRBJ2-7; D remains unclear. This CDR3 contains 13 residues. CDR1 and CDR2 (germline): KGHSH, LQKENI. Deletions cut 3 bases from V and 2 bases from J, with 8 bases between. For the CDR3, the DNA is TGTGCCAGCTCACCGCAGGCTACCTACGAGCAGTACTTC. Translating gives CASSPQATYEQYF.

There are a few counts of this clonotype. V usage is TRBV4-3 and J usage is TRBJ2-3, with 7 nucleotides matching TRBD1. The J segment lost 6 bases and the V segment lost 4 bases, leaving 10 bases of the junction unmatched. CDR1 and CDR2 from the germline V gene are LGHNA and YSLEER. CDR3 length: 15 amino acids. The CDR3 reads CASSRRDRDGDTQYF. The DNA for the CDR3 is TGCGCCAGCAGCCGAAGAGACAGGGATGGCGATACGCAGTATTTT.

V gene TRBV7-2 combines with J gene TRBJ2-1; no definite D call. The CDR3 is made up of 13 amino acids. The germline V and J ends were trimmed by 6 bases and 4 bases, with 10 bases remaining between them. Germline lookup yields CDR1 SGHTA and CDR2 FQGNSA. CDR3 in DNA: TGTGCCAGCAGGCCCCCGAGGTACAATGAGCAGTTCTTC. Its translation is CASRPPRYNEQFF.

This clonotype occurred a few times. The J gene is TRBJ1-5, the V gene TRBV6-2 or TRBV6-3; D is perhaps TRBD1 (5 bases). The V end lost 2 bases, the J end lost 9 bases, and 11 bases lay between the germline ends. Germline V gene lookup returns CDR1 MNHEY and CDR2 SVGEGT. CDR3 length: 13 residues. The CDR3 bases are TGTGCCAGCAGTTACAAGACAGATCTGCCCCAGCATTTT. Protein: CASSYKTDLPQHF.

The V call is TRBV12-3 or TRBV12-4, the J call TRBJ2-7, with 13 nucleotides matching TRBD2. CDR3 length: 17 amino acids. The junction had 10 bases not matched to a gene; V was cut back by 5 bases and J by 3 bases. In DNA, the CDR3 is TGTGCCAGCAGTCGGACTAGCGGGGGTGTTACCGTCTACGAGCAGTACTTC. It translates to CASSRTSGGVTVYEQYF.

In nucleotides, the CDR3 is TGCGCCAGCAGTCGGACCGGGACAGGGATCTACGAGCAGTACGTC. Its translation is CASSRTGTGIYEQYV. The gene calls are TRBV23-1 and TRBJ2-7; 9 positions match TRBD1. TRBV23-1 is recorded as an ORF, its role being uncertain. Germline trimming cut 4 bases from V and 3 bases from J; bases unmatched to any gene: 7. The length of the CDR3 is 15 residues.

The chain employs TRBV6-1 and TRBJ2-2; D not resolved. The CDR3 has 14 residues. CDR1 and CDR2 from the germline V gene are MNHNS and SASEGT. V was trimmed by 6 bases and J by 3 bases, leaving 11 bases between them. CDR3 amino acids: CASRKAPDTGELFF. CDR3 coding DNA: TGTGCCAGCAGAAAGGCCCCGGACACCGGGGAGCTGTTTTTT.

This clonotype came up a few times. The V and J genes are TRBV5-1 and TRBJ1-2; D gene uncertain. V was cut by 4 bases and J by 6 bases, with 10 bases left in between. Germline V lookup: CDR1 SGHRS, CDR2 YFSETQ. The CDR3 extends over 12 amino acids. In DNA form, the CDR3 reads TGCGCCAGCAGCACCGGGGTCCATGGCTACACCTTC. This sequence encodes CASSTGVHGYTF.

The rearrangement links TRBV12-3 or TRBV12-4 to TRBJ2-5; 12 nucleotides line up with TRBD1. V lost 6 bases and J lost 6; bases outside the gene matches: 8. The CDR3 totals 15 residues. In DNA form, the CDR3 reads TGTGCCAGCAGGAACTCGGGACAGGGGGCGAAGACCCAGTACTTC. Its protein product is CASRNSGQGAKTQYF.

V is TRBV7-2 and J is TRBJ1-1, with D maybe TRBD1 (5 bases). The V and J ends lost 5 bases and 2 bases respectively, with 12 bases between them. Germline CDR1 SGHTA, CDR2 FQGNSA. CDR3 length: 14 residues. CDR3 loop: CASSPGASNTEAFF. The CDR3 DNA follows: TGTGCCAGCAGCCCCGGGGCCTCAAACACTGAAGCTTTCTTT. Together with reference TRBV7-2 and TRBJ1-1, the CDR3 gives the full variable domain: GAGVSQSPSNKVTEKGKDVELRCDPISGHTALYWYRQSLGQGLEFLIYFQGNSAPDKSGLPSDRFSAERTGGSVSTLTIQRTQQEDSAVYLCASSPGASNTEAFFGQGTRLTVV.

DNA of the CDR3: TGTGCCAGCACCGCACAGGGGACGCAGTATTTT. Its translation is CASTAQGTQYF. J is TRBJ2-3 and V is TRBV5-4; 7 bases align to TRBD1. Germline V gene lookup returns CDR1 SGHNT and CDR2 YYREEE (reference sequence). The CDR3 runs to 11 residues. The V and J ends lost 6 bases and 9 bases, in that order; junction bases with no gene match: 4.

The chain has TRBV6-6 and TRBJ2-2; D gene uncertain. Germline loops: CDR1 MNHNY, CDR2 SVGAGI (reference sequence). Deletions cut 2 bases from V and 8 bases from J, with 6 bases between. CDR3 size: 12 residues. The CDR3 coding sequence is TGTGCCAGCAGTTACGGCTTGGGGGAGCTGTTTTTT. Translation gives CASSYGLGELFF.